This entry concerns a single TCR beta chain. Its antigen is still unknown. This sample was included in a study of vaccination effects on CD4 cells after COVID-19. The CDR3 length is 11 residues. Trimming left V 5 bases short and J 14 bases short, with 13 bases between. The germline gives CDR1 SEHNR, CDR2 FQNEAQ (reference sequence). Before sequencing took place, the ViraFEST assay used viral peptide pools to expand antigen-specific CD4+ T cells. A 10-day culture period preceded the isolation of CD4+ T cells. Method: immunoSEQ multiplex PCR; TCRdb's copy keeps in-frame clones and lacks some. Of some 59,000 clones in the sample, roughly 76% were seen once.

The sequence was obtained from a human donor who received a COVID-19 vaccine. This chain joins TRBV7-9 and TRBJ2-1; D is unclear. Sequencing was performed on CD4+ T cells from PBMCs cultured with HCoV-229E spike peptides, taken before COVID-19 vaccination. CDR3 region: CASSRLGYKFF. CDR3 DNA: TGTGCCAGCAGCCGATTAGGTTACAAGTTCTTC.